This T cell receptor (beta chain) emerged from a study of blood T cell repertoires in COVID-19. About the research overall: PBMCs, B-cell-depleted T cells, or T cells provided the cDNA or gDNA that made up the material.

V was cut by 5 bases and J by 2 bases, with 12 bases left in between. The CDR3 covers 14 residues. The germline CDR1 and CDR2 sequences are MDHEN and SYDVKM. Original processing methods: Nucleated cell number was recorded as an estimate derived from reference gene primer amplification. Sequencing used immunoSEQ multiplex PCR; TCRdb keeps in-frame clones, though not all of them. From that table come the V and J calls and clone size; the DNA was used to work out D and trimming. The sample contains about 200,000 clones, approximately 85% of which appear only once. Participants, 18 to 89 years old, spanned about two dozen US areas.

The sample comprised PBMCs or T cells enriched from blood (not recorded which). V and J are TRBV28 and TRBJ1-2, with D perhaps matching TRBD1 (6 bases). The clonotype was recovered from a man aged 35 to 55 who had recovered from COVID-19. The CDR3: CASSRRGRNYGYTF. As DNA, the CDR3 is TGTGCCAGCAGTCGCAGGGGTAGAAACTATGGCTACACCTTC.